The 5 T cell receptor beta chains reported below all come from one sample, sequenced in a study of T cell repertoires in cytomegalovirus infection. Which antigens these TCRs recognize remains unknown. TCRdb re-derived calls from the reads in MiXCR, one entry per CDR3 protein. Of about 830,000 distinct CDR3 sequences listed, 32% were seen once; the top ten hold under 15%. Source: cultured CD8+ T cells from PBMCs, taken from culture after CMV antigen stimulation. The source of these receptors is a human donor in good health (CMV status not recorded). Some clones in this sample may be carry-over from other donors' samples.

This clonotype has a handful of counts. The chain recombines TRBV6-1 with TRBJ2-2; 7 bases map to TRBD2. The CDR3 is 14 amino acids. J lost 4 bases, V lost 8 bases, and 7 bases had no gene match. Per germline, CDR1 MNHNS and CDR2 SASEGT. CDR3 DNA: TGTGCCAGCCTTAGCGGGTCCTCCACCGGGGAGCTGTTTTTT. Its protein is CASLSGSSTGELFF.

CDR3 in DNA: TGTGCCACCAGTGATCCCCGGACAGAAAAAACAGATACGCAGTATTTT. This codes for CATSDPRTEKTDTQYF. The chain carries TRBV24-1 and TRBJ2-3; a possible D gene is TRBD1 (6 bases). Looked up from germline, CDR1 is KGHDR and CDR2 is SFDVKD. The CDR3 loop spans 16 amino acids. Trimming removed 3 bases at V and 3 bases at J, with 15 bases between.

Worth noting for this clonotype: One end of the junction is discordant with germline, which a read error may explain. This chain uses TRBV6-4 with TRBJ1-2, with a possible D match to TRBD1 (6 bases). This CDR3 is 13 amino acids long. Looked up from germline, CDR1 is MRHNA and CDR2 is SNTAGT. CDR3 sequence: CASSNSPQGGYTF. CDR3 bases: TGTGCCAGCAGTAACTCTCCCCAGGGGGGCTACACCTTC.

This clonotype has only a few counts. V and J are TRBV7-9 and TRBJ1-1, with unresolved D. From germline, CDR1 is SEHNR and CDR2 FQNEAQ (reference sequence). Between the trimmed V and J ends, which lost 7 bases and 0 bases, there was a span of 18 bases. This CDR3 has 16 amino acids. This CDR3 is CASKLGMVSMNTEAFF. The CDR3, as DNA: TGTGCCAGCAAATTAGGGATGGTCTCCATGAACACTGAAGCTTTCTTT.

The CDR3 sequence: CASSPGSSAYEQYF. Here the CDR3 DNA reads TGTGCCAGCAGCCCCGGGTCTTCGGCCTACGAGCAGTACTTC. The chain is built from TRBV5-6 and TRBJ2-7; D is undetermined. The germline gives CDR1 SGHDT, CDR2 YYEEEE. The CDR3 contains 14 residues. Trimming removed 4 bases from V and 2 bases from J, with 13 bases in between.